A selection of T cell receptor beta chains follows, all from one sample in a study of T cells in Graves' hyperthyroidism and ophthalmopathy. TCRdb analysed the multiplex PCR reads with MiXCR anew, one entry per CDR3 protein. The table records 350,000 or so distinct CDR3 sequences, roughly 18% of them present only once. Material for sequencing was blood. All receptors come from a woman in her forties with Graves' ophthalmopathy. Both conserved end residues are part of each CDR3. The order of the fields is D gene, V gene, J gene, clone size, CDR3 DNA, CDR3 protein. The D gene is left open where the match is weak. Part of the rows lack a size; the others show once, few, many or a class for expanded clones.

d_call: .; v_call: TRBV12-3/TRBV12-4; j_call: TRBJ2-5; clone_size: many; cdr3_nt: TGTGCCAGCGGACGCACAACAGGTCGGGAGACCCAGTACTTC; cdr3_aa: CASGRTTGRETQYF
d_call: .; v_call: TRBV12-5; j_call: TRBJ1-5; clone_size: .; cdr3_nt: TGTGCTAGTGGTTTTTTAGGCCTCTGCCATCAGCCCCAGCATTTT; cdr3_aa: CASGFLGLCHQPQHF
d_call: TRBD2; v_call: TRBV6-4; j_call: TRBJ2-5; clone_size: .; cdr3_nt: TGTGCCAGCAGTCCCCACGGGGGGGACCAAGAGACCCAGTACTTC; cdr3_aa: CASSPHGGDQETQYF
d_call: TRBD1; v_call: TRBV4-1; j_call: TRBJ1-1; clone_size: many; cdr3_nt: TGCGCCAGCAGCCCAGCGGACAGGGCGAACACTGAAGCTTTCTTT; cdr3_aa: CASSPADRANTEAFF
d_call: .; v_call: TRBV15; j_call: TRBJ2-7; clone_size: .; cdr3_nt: TGTGCCATCAGCAGTGGGTACGAGCAGTCCTTC; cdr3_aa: CAISSGYEQSF
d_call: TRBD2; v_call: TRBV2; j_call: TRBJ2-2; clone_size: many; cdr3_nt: TGTGCCAGCCGGACTAGCGGTCCCACGGGGGTCGGGGAGCTGTTTTTT; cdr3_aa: CASRTSGPTGVGELFF
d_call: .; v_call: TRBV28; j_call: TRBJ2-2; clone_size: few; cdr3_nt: TGTGCCAGCAAGGAGGGGGTTTACACCGGGGAGCTGTTTTTT; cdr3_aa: CASKEGVYTGELFF
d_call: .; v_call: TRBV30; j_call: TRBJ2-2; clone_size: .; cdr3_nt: TGTGCCTCCATCAGGGATGGGGCCAACACCGGGGAGCTGTTTTTT; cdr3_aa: CASIRDGANTGELFF
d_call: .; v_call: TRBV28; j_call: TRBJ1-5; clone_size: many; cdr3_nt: TGTGCCAGCAGCTCATCTGGGTGGCCCCAGCATTTT; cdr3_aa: CASSSSGWPQHF
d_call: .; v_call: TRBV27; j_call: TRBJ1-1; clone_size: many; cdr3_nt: TGTGCCAGCAGTTCAAAGACAGGCGGCACTGAAGCTTTCTTT; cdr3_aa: CASSSKTGGTEAFF
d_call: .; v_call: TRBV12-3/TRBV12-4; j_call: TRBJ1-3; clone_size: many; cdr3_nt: TGTGCCAGCGAATACCGGGGAAGCTCTGGAAACACCATATATTTT; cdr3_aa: CASEYRGSSGNTIYF
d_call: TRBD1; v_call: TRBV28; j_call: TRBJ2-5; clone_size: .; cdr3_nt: TGTGCCAGCAGACTCCAGGGGGCGAAGACCCAGTACTTC; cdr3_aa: CASRLQGAKTQYF
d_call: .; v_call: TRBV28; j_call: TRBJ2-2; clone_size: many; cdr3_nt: TGTGCCAGCAAAAAGACCGGGATTCGGACCGGGGAGCTGTTTTTT; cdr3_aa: CASKKTGIRTGELFF
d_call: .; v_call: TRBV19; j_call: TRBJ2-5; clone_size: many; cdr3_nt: TGTGCCAGTTCTACGGGGGATGCCCAGTACTTC; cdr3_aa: CASSTGDAQYF
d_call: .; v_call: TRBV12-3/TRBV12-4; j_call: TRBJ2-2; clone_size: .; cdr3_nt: TGTGCCAGCAGAAAAAGGCTATCCACCGGGGAGCTGTTTTTT; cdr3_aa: CASRKRLSTGELFF
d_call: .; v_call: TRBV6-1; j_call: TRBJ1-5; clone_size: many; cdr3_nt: TGTGCCAGCAGTCAAGGACTGAATAGCAATCAGCCCCAGCATTTT; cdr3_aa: CASSQGLNSNQPQHF
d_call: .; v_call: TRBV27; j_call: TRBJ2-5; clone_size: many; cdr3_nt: TGTGCCAGCAGTTCCTGGGTAAAGGGGGCCCAGTACTTC; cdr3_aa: CASSSWVKGAQYF
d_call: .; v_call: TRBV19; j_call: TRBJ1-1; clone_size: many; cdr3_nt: TGTGCCAGTAGTATAGGTTGGGTCGGGTTCCGGGCAGCGAACACTGAAGCTTTCTTT; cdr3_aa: CASSIGWVGFRAANTEAFF
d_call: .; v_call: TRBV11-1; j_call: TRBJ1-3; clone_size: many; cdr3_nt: TGTGCCAGCAGCTTATCCCGGACTCGAGAAACTGGAAACACCATATATTTT; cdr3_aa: CASSLSRTRETGNTIYF
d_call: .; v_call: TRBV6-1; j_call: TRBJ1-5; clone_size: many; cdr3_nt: TGTGCCAGCAGTGAAGACCACAGGGTAAGAAATCAGCCCCAGCATTTT; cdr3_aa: CASSEDHRVRNQPQHF
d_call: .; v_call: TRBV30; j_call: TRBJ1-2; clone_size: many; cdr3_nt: TGTGCCTGGCGGGGCATCAGACGGGGAGGCTATGGCTACACCTTC; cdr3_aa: CAWRGIRRGGYGYTF
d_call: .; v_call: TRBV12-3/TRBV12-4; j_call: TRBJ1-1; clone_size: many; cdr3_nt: TGTGCCAGCAGTTTAGCTCCGGGGGCGGCTGAAGCTTTCTTT; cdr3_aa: CASSLAPGAAEAFF
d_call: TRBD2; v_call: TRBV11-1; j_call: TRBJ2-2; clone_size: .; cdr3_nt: TGTGCCAGCAGCTCGAACCCGGGACTAGACGGTTCCGGGGAGCTGTTTTTT; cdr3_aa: CASSSNPGLDGSGELFF
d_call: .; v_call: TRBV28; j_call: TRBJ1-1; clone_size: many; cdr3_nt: TGTGCCAGCGGCCGAAGGGGGAAAGCTTTCTTT; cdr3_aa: CASGRRGKAFF
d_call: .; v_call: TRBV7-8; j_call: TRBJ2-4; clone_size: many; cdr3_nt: TGTGCCAGCAGCTTGGAGGACAGACAAAACATTCAGTACTTC; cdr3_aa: CASSLEDRQNIQYF
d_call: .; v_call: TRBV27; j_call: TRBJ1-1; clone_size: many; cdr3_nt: TGTGCCAGCAGTTTATCGTTGGGGGCGGTCACTGAAGCTTTCTTT; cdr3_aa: CASSLSLGAVTEAFF
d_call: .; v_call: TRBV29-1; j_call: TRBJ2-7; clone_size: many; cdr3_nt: TGCAGCGCCTTACGGGGGCCCTACGAGCAGTACTTC; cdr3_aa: CSALRGPYEQYF
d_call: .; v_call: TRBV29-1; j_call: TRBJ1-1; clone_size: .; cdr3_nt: TGCAGCGTTGCCTCCCCGGACACCTCATTT; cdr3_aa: CSVASPDTSF
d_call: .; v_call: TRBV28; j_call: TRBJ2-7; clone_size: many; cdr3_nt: TGTGCCAGCAGTTTACCAGTTGTATACGAGCAGTACTTC; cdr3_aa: CASSLPVVYEQYF
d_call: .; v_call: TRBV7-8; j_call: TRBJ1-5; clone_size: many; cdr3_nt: TGTGCCAGCAGCTTAGCTGTCGGGGTGGATCAGCCCCAGCATTTT; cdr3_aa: CASSLAVGVDQPQHF
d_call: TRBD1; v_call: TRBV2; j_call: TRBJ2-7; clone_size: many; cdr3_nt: TGTGCCAGTCACGGCCAGGGGGCCTACGAGCAGTACTTC; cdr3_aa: CASHGQGAYEQYF
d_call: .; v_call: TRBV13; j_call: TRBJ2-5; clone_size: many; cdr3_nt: TGTGCCAGCAGCCGGGAGATAGGGAGTGAGACCCAGTACTTC; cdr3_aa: CASSREIGSETQYF
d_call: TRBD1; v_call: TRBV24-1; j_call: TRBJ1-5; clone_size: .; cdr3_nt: TGTGCCACCAGTGATCCCCGAGGGACAGCCGATAATCAGCCCCAGCATTTT; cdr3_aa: CATSDPRGTADNQPQHF
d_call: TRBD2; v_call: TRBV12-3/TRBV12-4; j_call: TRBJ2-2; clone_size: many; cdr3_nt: TGTGCCAGCAGTTCAGGCGGGAGGGCCAACACCGGGGAGCTGTTTTTT; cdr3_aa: CASSSGGRANTGELFF
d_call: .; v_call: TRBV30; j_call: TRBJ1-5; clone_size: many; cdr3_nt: TGTGCCTGGAGTGTAAGTGTCGGACGCAATCAGCCCCAGCATTTT; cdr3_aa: CAWSVSVGRNQPQHF
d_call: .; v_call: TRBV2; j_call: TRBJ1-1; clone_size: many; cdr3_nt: TGTGCCAGCAGTGAGGATACCGGGACAGAAGCTTTCTTT; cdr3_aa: CASSEDTGTEAFF
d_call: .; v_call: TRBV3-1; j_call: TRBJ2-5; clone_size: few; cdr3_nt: TGTGCCAGCAGCACCACTCACGGGACCCAAGAGACCCAGTACTTC; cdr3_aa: CASSTTHGTQETQYF
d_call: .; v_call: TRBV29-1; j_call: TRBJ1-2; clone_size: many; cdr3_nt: TGCAGCGTGGCCCCCTATGAGAGGTTGTATGGCTACACCTTC; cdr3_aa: CSVAPYERLYGYTF
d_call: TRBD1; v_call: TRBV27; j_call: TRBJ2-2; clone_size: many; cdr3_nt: TGTGCCAGCAAGGACAGGGGTATCACCGGGGAGCTGTTTTTT; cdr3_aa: CASKDRGITGELFF
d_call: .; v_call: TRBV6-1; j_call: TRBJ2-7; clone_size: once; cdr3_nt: TGTGCCAGGGGCCCGACAAGTTACGAGCAGTACTTC; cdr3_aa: CARGPTSYEQYF
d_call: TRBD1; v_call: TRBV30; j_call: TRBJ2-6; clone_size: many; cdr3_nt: TGTGCCTGGAGTCCACCGACAGGGACCGGGGCCAACGTCCTGACTTTC; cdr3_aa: CAWSPPTGTGANVLTF
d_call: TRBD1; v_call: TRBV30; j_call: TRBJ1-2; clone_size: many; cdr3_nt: TGTGCCTGGAGCCTGACAGGGGGCCACTATGGCTACACCTTC; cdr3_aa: CAWSLTGGHYGYTF
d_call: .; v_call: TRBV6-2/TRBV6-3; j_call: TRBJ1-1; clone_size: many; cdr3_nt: TGTGCCAGCAGCAACAGGACAGTGAACACTGAAGCTTTCTTT; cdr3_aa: CASSNRTVNTEAFF
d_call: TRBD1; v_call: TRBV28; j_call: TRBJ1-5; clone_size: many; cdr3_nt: TGTGCCAGCAACAAACAGGGGGCGAGGAATCAGCCCCAGCATTTT; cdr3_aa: CASNKQGARNQPQHF
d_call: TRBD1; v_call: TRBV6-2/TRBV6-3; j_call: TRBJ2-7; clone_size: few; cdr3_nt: TGTGCCAGCCTTAGGACAGGGAAGTACGAGCAGTCCTTC; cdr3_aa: CASLRTGKYEQSF
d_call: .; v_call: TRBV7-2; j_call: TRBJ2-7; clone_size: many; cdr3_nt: TGTGCCAGCAGCTTATTTGTAGGCGACTACGAGCAGTACTTC; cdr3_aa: CASSLFVGDYEQYF
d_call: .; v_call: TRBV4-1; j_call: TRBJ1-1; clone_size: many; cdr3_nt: TGCGCCAGCAGCCAATTGGGCACCACTGAAGCTTTCTTT; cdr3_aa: CASSQLGTTEAFF
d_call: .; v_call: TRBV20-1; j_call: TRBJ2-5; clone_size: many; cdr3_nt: TGCAGTGCTAGAGATAGGACGTGGGGAGAGACCCAGTACTTC; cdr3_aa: CSARDRTWGETQYF
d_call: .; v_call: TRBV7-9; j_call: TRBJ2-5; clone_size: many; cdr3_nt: TGTGCCAGCAGCTTGGGCAGATTGGAGACCCAGTACTTC; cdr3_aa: CASSLGRLETQYF
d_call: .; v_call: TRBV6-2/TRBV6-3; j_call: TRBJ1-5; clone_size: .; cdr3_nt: TGTGCCAGCAGAAAACCCCAGGGAAATCAGCCCCAGCATTTT; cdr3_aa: CASRKPQGNQPQHF
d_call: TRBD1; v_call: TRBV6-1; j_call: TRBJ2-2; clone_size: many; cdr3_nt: TGTGCCAGTCGTGGGACAGGGGGAACCGGGGAGCTGTTTTTT; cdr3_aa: CASRGTGGTGELFF
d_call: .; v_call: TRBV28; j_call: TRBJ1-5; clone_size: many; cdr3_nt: TGTGCCAGCAGAGGAGGCCCCGGGCCCCAGCATTTT; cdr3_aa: CASRGGPGPQHF